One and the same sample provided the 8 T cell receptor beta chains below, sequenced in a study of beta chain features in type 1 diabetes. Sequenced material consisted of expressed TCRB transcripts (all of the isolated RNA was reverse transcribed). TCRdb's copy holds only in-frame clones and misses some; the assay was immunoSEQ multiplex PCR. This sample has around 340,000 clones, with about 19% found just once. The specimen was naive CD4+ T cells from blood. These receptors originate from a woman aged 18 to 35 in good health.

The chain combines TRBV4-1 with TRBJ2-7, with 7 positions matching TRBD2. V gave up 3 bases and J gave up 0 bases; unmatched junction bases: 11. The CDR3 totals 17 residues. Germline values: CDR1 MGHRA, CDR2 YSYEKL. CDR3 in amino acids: CASSHDPGRVSSYEQYF. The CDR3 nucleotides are TGCGCCAGCAGCCACGATCCTGGGAGGGTGAGCTCCTACGAGCAGTACTTC.

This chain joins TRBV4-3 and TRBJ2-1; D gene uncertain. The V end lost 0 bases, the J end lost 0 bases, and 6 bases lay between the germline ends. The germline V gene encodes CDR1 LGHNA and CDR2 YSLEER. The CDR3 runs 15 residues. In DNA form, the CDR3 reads TGCGCCAGCAGCCAAGACAGAAACTCCTACAATGAGCAGTTCTTC. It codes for CASSQDRNSYNEQFF.

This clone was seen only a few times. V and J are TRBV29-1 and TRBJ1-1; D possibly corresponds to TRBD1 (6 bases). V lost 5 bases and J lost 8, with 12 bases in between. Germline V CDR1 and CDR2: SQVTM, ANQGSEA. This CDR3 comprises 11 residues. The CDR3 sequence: CSVFGGGEAFF. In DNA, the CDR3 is TGCAGCGTTTTTGGGGGCGGAGAAGCTTTCTTT.

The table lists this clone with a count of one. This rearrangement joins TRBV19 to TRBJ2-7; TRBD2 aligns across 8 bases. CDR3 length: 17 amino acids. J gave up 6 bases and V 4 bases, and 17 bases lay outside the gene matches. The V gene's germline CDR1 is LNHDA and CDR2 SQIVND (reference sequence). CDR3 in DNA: TGTGCCAGTAGTAGTAAGGGCCGTAGCGGGACCCATTCCGAGCAGTACTTC. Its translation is CASSSKGRSGTHSEQYF.

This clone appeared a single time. CDR3 residues: CASSEGQGLNYGYTF. CDR3 sequence (DNA): TGTGCCAGCAGTGAAGGGCAGGGCCTTAACTATGGCTACACCTTC. V and J are TRBV2 and TRBJ1-2, with D perhaps matching TRBD1 (5 bases). The CDR3 runs to 15 residues. Germline V gives CDR1 SNHLY, CDR2 FYNNEI. V was shortened by 1 base and J by 1 base, with 10 bases between the two germline ends.

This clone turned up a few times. CDR3 sequence: CASSEDRGYEQYF. The CDR3 DNA reads as TGTGCCAGCAGTGAAGACAGGGGGTACGAGCAGTACTTC. J is TRBJ2-7 and V is TRBV2; 8 bases agree with TRBD1. The CDR3 loop spans 13 amino acids. Germline V gene lookup returns CDR1 SNHLY and CDR2 FYNNEI. Trimming removed 1 base from V and 4 bases from J; junction bases left unmatched: 0.

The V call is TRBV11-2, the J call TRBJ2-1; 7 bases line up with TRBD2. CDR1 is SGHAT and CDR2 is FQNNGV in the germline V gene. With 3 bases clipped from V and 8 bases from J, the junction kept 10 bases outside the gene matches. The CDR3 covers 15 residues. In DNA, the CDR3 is TGTGCCAGCAGCTTTTTGTGGGGGGGTCGTGATGAGCAGTTCTTC. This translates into CASSFLWGGRDEQFF.

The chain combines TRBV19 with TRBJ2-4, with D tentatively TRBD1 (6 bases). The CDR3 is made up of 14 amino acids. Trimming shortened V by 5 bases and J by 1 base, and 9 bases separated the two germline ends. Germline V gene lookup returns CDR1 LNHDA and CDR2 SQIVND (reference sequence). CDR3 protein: CASSWDTAKNIQYF. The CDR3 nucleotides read TGTGCCAGTAGTTGGGACACCGCCAAAAACATTCAGTACTTC.